These 21 T cell receptor beta chains originate from one sample sequenced in a study of pediatric ulcerative colitis. Sequencing was performed with immunoSEQ multiplex PCR; in TCRdb, only in-frame clones are kept and a portion is missing. Seen here are fewer than 30,000 clones, about 69% observed once, and the top ten hold approximately 8%. The rectum was sampled with one to two pinch biopsies at colonoscopy. The sample comprised gut tissue. The receptors here all came from a boy younger than 18 with severe ulcerative colitis.

This chain connects TRBV6-6 to TRBJ2-7; 14 nucleotides align to TRBD2. This CDR3 is 16 amino acids long. The J segment lost 3 bases and the V segment lost 4 bases, leaving 5 bases of the junction unmatched. Looked up from germline, CDR1 is MNHNY and CDR2 is SVGAGI (reference sequence). Here the CDR3 DNA reads TGTGCCAGCAGTTCGGGACTAGCGGGAGTCGACTACGAGCAGTACTTC. Its protein is CASSSGLAGVDYEQYF.

The V and J genes are TRBV10-1 and TRBJ2-2; 7 bases map to TRBD2. Per the germline V gene, CDR1 is WNHNN and CDR2 is SYGVQD (reference sequence). The V and J ends lost 6 bases and 2 bases, in that order; junction bases with no gene match: 3. CDR3 length: 14 residues. CDR3 residues: CASRSGTNTGELFF. The CDR3 DNA sequence: TGCGCCAGCAGAAGCGGGACCAACACCGGGGAGCTGTTTTTT.

This clone was seen a handful of times. The chain is built from TRBV28 and TRBJ2-3; TRBD1 is a possible D gene (5 bases). Germline assignment: CDR1 MDHEN and CDR2 SYDVKM. This CDR3 contains 14 residues. Trimming pared 2 bases from V and 0 bases from J, leaving 6 bases between. DNA for the CDR3: TGTGCCAGCAGTTTAGCAGGGAGCACAGATACGCAGTATTTT. Encoded protein: CASSLAGSTDTQYF.

In the case of this clone: The junction shows a germline mismatch at one end, possibly a read error. The rearrangement joins TRBV7-7 to TRBJ2-5; 9 bases fit TRBD2. The CDR3 extends over 15 amino acids. The germline V gene has CDR1 SSHAT and CDR2 FNYEAQ (reference sequence). CDR3: CASSLGAGGPETQYF. Here the CDR3 DNA reads TGTGCTAGCAGCTTAGGGGCGGGAGGGCCAGAGACCCAGTACTTC.

V gene TRBV11-2 combines with J gene TRBJ1-2, with D possibly TRBD1 on 6 matching bases. Trimming removed 6 bases at V and 2 bases at J, with 10 bases between. The length of the CDR3 is 13 residues. Germline V gives CDR1 SGHAT, CDR2 FQNNGV. The CDR3 nucleotides read TGTGCCAGCAGGCCGGGGGGCAACTATGGCTACACCTTC. Translated, it gives CASRPGGNYGYTF. Variable domain in full (rest from reference TRBV11-2 and TRBJ1-2): EAGVAQSPRYKIIEKRQSVAFWCNPISGHATLYWYQQILGQGPKLLIQFQNNGVVDDSQLPKDRFSAERLKGVDSTLKIQPAKLEDSAVYLCASRPGGNYGYTFGSGTRLTVV.

The chain carries TRBV28 and TRBJ1-2, with D hard to call. The CDR3 spans 16 residues. V was clipped by 6 bases and J by 8 bases, with 25 bases between them. Germline V gives CDR1 MDHEN, CDR2 SYDVKM. CDR3 coding DNA: TGTGCCAGCAGCCCGATGGGCCCGACTTTTAAAGGGGGCTACACCTTC. It codes for CASSPMGPTFKGGYTF.

The gene calls are TRBV5-1 and TRBJ2-1, with 10 bases that match TRBD2. The CDR3 contains 15 residues. J lost 3 bases, V lost 7 bases, and 7 bases had no gene match. The V gene's germline CDR1 is SGHRS and CDR2 YFSETQ. The CDR3: CASRLGTSDYNEQFF. The CDR3, as DNA: TGCGCCAGCCGCCTCGGGACTAGCGACTACAATGAGCAGTTCTTC.

The chain links TRBV5-1 to TRBJ2-5; no reliable D call. V shed 3 bases and J shed 1 base, with 13 bases lying between them. CDR1 and CDR2 from the germline V gene are SGHRS and YFSETQ. The CDR3 totals 15 residues. The CDR3 spells CASSYSGITQETQYF. CDR3 DNA sequence: TGCGCCAGCAGCTACTCGGGTATTACCCAAGAGACCCAGTACTTC. Looking up the rest from reference TRBV5-1 and TRBJ2-5 gives the full variable domain: KAGVTQTPRYLIKTRGQQVTLSCSPISGHRSVSWYQQTPGQGLQFLFEYFSETQRNKGNFPGRFSGRQFSNSRSEMNVSTLELGDSALYLCASSYSGITQETQYFGPGTRLLVL.

This clone has just a few counts. The V call is TRBV29-1, the J call TRBJ1-1; D not resolved. The CDR3 contains 13 residues. CDR1 SQVTM and CDR2 ANQGSEA come from the germline V gene. V was trimmed by 2 bases and J by 0 bases, leaving 7 bases between them. CDR3 region: CSVENMLNTEAFF. The DNA for the CDR3 is TGCAGCGTTGAAAACATGTTGAACACTGAAGCTTTCTTT.

The chain is built from TRBV7-2 and TRBJ2-7; 11 bases are shared with TRBD2. V was clipped by 0 bases and J by 0 bases; unmatched bases: 4. The V gene's germline CDR1 is SGHTA and CDR2 FQGNSA. This CDR3 contains 17 residues. CDR3 loop: CASSLASSGRSSYEQYF. The CDR3 nucleotides read TGTGCCAGCAGCTTAGCGTCTAGCGGGAGGAGCTCCTACGAGCAGTACTTC.

V is TRBV5-4 and J is TRBJ2-5; possible D gene TRBD2, 6 bases. V was trimmed by 4 bases and J by 1 base, leaving 17 bases between them. Germline CDR1 and CDR2: SGHNT and YYREEE (reference sequence). This CDR3 spans 16 amino acids. The CDR3 reads CASSLALGGVQETQYF. The DNA for the CDR3 is TGTGCCAGCAGCCTTGCCCTGGGGGGAGTCCAAGAGACCCAGTACTTC.

The chain combines TRBV11-3 with TRBJ2-7; TRBD2 aligns across 8 bases. Germline CDR1 is SGHNT and CDR2 is YENEEA. The CDR3 is 15 amino acids. J gave up 0 bases and V 5 bases, and 6 bases lay outside the gene matches. The CDR3 here is CASSPQREFSYEQYF. Here the CDR3 DNA reads TGTGCCAGCAGCCCACAGCGGGAGTTCTCCTACGAGCAGTACTTC.

The chain employs TRBV6-6 and TRBJ2-3, with D unclear. Germline CDR1 reads MNHNY; CDR2 reads SVGAGI (reference sequence). The CDR3 loop spans 13 amino acids. The ends were cut back, 0 bases at V and 3 bases at J, with 4 bases in the middle. The CDR3 nucleotides are TGTGCCAGCAGTTACTCGGAGACAGATACGCAGTATTTT. It yields the protein CASSYSETDTQYF.

The DNA of the CDR3 is TGTGCCAGCAGAGAGGACGGACCGAGCTCCTACAATGAGCAGTTCTTC. Amino acid sequence: CASREDGPSSYNEQFF. V gene TRBV25-1 combines with J gene TRBJ2-1; no clear D. The CDR3 has 16 residues. The V end was cut by 6 bases, the J end by 0 bases, with 15 bases between. The germline V gene has CDR1 MGHDK and CDR2 SYGVNS.

Regarding this clone: This sample includes further DNA sequences coding for the same CDR3. V gene TRBV9 combines with J gene TRBJ2-2; the D is unclear. Germline V CDR1 and CDR2: SGDLS, YYNGEE. The CDR3 is 13 amino acids. The V end was cut by 4 bases, the J end by 4 bases, with 8 bases between. CDR3 nucleotide sequence: TGTGCCAGCAGCCCGAGTATCACCGGGGAGCTGTTTTTT. It yields the protein CASSPSITGELFF.

This chain uses TRBV30 with TRBJ1-1; perhaps TRBD1 as D (6 bases). Trimming shortened V by 4 bases and J by 5 bases, and 11 bases separated the two germline ends. The CDR3 consists of 12 residues. Germline V lookup: CDR1 GTSNPN, CDR2 SVGIG (reference sequence). The CDR3 spells CAWKTGATEAFF. The CDR3 coding sequence is TGTGCCTGGAAAACGGGGGCGACTGAAGCTTTCTTT.

The chain is built from TRBV2 and TRBJ2-1; TRBD2 matches 10 bases. Trimming cost V 8 bases and J 8 bases; bases outside gene matches: 9. The V gene's germline CDR1 is SNHLY and CDR2 FYNNEI. This CDR3 comprises 14 residues. In nucleotides, the CDR3 is TGTGCCAGCCGCACTAGCGGGATTAGCTATGAGCAGTTCTTC. The encoded protein is CASRTSGISYEQFF.

V and J are TRBV27 and TRBJ2-5; possible D gene TRBD2, 6 bases. Per the germline V gene, CDR1 is MNHEY and CDR2 is SMNVEV (reference sequence). V was clipped by 5 bases and J by 3 bases, with 16 bases between them. The CDR3 sequence is 15 residues long. For the CDR3, the DNA is TGTGCCAGCAGTCCGAATTGGCGGGGAAAAGAGACCCAGTACTTC. Residues: CASSPNWRGKETQYF.

This clone was counted only a few times. The chain joins TRBV15 to TRBJ1-1; D call uncertain. Germline CDR1 and CDR2: LNHNV and YYDKDF (reference sequence). This CDR3 spans 13 amino acids. V was trimmed by 5 bases and J by 1 base, leaving 8 bases between them. CDR3 coding DNA: TGTGCCACCAGCGTTAAAGGGAACACTGAAGCTTTCTTT. Translated: CATSVKGNTEAFF.

The chain couples TRBV7-9 to TRBJ2-2; TRBD2 agrees at 12 bases. V lost 3 bases and J lost 6; bases outside the gene matches: 2. The CDR3 runs 15 residues. Germline assignment: CDR1 SEHNR and CDR2 FQNEAQ (reference sequence). The CDR3 loop reads CASSLGTSGSGELFF. In DNA form, the CDR3 reads TGTGCCAGCAGCTTGGGGACTAGCGGGTCCGGGGAGCTGTTTTTT.

V is TRBV19 and J is TRBJ1-5, with 8 bases identical to TRBD1. Unmatched junction bases numbered 5, after V lost 8 bases and J lost 2 bases. This CDR3 spans 14 amino acids. Germline values: CDR1 LNHDA, CDR2 SQIVND (reference sequence). The CDR3 reads CASAGGAGNQPQHF. DNA for the CDR3: TGTGCCAGTGCAGGGGGCGCAGGCAATCAGCCCCAGCATTTT.